This T cell receptor beta chain was observed in a study of blood T cell repertoires in COVID-19. Study details: The samples span acute and convalescent COVID-19 from the United States, Italy and Spain. PBMCs, B-cell-depleted T cells, or T cells provided the cDNA or gDNA that made up the material.

With 6 bases clipped from V and 8 bases from J, the junction kept 10 bases outside the gene matches. CDR1 and CDR2 (germline): SQVTM, ANQGSEA. This CDR3 spans 13 amino acids. Per the original methods: Reference gene primer amplification in the assay estimated nucleated cell counts. The method was immunoSEQ multiplex PCR; TCRdb's version includes in-frame clones alone and lacks a portion of them. V and J calls plus clone size are reproduced from that table; the DNA served to infer D and trimming. The sample records approximately 240,000 clones, approximately 80% being singletons. The sequence derives from a woman in her thirties or forties who had recovered from COVID-19. Material for sequencing was peripheral blood. This sequence joins TRBV29-1 and TRBJ1-2, with 9 bases identical to TRBD1. This CDR3 is CSVKDRGREGYTF. DNA for the CDR3: TGCAGCGTGAAGGACAGGGGCCGGGAGGGCTACACCTTC.